What follows are 4 T cell receptor beta chains derived from one specimen sequenced in a study of blood T cells in healthy people across ages (dated by TCRdb to between 2015 and 2016). Library construction relied on 5' RACE. TCRdb names Illumina HiSeq 2500 as the instrument used. A second PCR of about 6 to 12 cycles was run with a J-beta primer mix and a sample-barcoded 5' primer. The raw public reads went through TCRdb reprocessing: fastp at Q25, MiXCR clone calling, in-frame beta chains kept. Each record represents a unique CDR3 protein, reported with the most common genes and DNA among its rows. The table for this sample lists roughly 860,000 distinct CDR3 sequences; roughly 60% of them were counted only once. The ten largest account for around 30% of the sample. The specimen was blood. The receptors come from a man aged 25 to 40 in good health.

This clonotype turned up a few times. This chain joins TRBV29-1 and TRBJ2-7, with 8 bases identical to TRBD1. CDR3 length: 13 residues. V shed 7 bases and J 6 bases; nucleotides not matched to a gene: 11. Germline V gene lookup returns CDR1 SQVTM and CDR2 ANQGSEA. The CDR3: CSAQDRVDGEQYF. In DNA, the CDR3 is TGCAGCGCCCAGGACAGGGTAGATGGCGAGCAGTACTTC.

This chain connects TRBV7-3 to TRBJ2-5; TRBD1 is a possible D gene (5 bases). The closer fit of TRBJ2-1 to the DNA end suggests the J call may be wrong. The CDR3 sequence is 14 residues long. Germline CDR1 reads SGHTA; CDR2 reads FQGTGA. The CDR3: CASSPPGRGNEQFF. In DNA, the CDR3 is TGTGCCAGCAGTCCCCCAGGGCGCGGTAATGAGCAGTTCTTC.

As DNA, the CDR3 is TGTGCCAGCAGCCAAGGATTAGTAGCGGAATCCTACAATGAGCAGTTCTTC. Residues: CASSQGLVAESYNEQFF. The J gene is TRBJ2-1, the V gene TRBV3-1; D might be TRBD2 (6 bases). V lost 1 base to trimming and J lost 1 base, with 14 bases between them. Germline assignment: CDR1 LGHDT and CDR2 YNNKEL (reference sequence). The CDR3 runs to 17 residues.

The chain recombines TRBV5-1 with TRBJ2-3; D call uncertain. The CDR3 contains 13 residues. V was shortened by 4 bases and J by 5 bases, with 11 bases between the two germline ends. Germline V gene sequence: CDR1 SGHRS, CDR2 YFSETQ. CDR3 sequence: CASSPYPQDTQYF. DNA for the CDR3: TGCGCCAGCAGCCCTTACCCCCAAGATACGCAGTATTTT.